Here is one T cell receptor (beta chain) with its context. The target of this receptor is not known. Per-base quality was not reported, and no clone a single base away is much larger than it. The source of the sample is a study of T-cell reconstitution after alpha-beta-depleted transplantation in children (TCRdb year 2016). About the study as a whole: T-cell immune reconstitution after TCRalphabeta/CD19-depleted allogeneic hematopoietic cell transplantation in children was quantitatively tracked in the study by means of TCR repertoire profiling.

The CDR3, cysteine through phenylalanine, is 18 amino acids long. Only the CDR3 region is kept as DNA, spanning 54 bases read in frame from base 1. For CDR1 and CDR2, the germline V gene lists SGHRS and YFSETQ. Relative to germline, V is missing 0 bases and J is missing 2 bases, with 10 bases of the junction outside any gene match. Library creation used PCR. The sequencer was an Illumina HiSeq 2500. TCR library preparation used molecular barcoding, with unique molecular identifiers applied to normalize quantification of the TCRbeta repertoire. TCRdb cleaned the public reads at Q25 with fastp, built clones with MiXCR and kept in-frame beta chains. Each entry merges the rows of one CDR3 protein and shows their most common DNA and genes. Present in this sample are nearly 550,000 distinct CDR3 sequences, approximately 16% of which were seen just once. The top ten clonotypes cover 3.3% of the sample.

The rearranged segments are TRBV5-1 and TRBJ2-7; TRBD1 aligns with 11 central bases. This TCR derives from a human donor who donated a stem cell graft to a child with acute lymphoblastic leukemia. The specimen comprised PBMCs from the stem cell graft donor, sampled from the stem cell graft. The CDR3 loop reads CASSLEGQGVSGTYEQYF. At the DNA level, the sequence is TGCGCCAGCAGCTTGGAGGGACAGGGGGTCTCTGGGACCTACGAGCAGTACTTC.